A single sample is the source of the 13 T cell receptor beta chains below, sequenced in a study of metastatic and nonmetastatic thyroid tumors. TCRdb re-called clones via MiXCR from the PCR reads. Of about 69,000 clones listed, over 12% are singletons. Thyroid surgery had not been preceded by any treatment in any patient. The sample was blood. The source of these receptors is a male donor with papillary thyroid cancer or a benign thyroid nodule (not recorded which). Some clones in this sample may be carry-over from other donors' samples.

Many counts were recorded for this clone. The rearrangement links TRBV7-2 to TRBJ2-5; D gene uncertain. V was pared by 7 bases and J by 4 bases, with 19 bases between. Germline V lookup: CDR1 SGHTA, CDR2 FQGNSA. This CDR3 comprises 15 residues. CDR3 loop: CASTLRWSQRETQYF. CDR3 nucleotides: TGTGCCAGCACCCTGAGATGGTCCCAGCGAGAGACCCAGTACTTC.

Comments on this clone: The germline gene is not matched at one end of the junction; a read error may be the cause. The chain carries TRBV20-1 and TRBJ2-5, with D perhaps matching TRBD2 (6 bases). The CDR3 sequence is 14 residues long. Germline V gene sequence: CDR1 DFQATT, CDR2 SNEGSKA (reference sequence). The CDR3 loop is CSARNMGGGETKYF. The CDR3 bases are TGCAGTGCTAGAAATATGGGGGGAGGAGAGACCAAGTACTTC.

This clone has at least ten counts. The rearrangement joins TRBV6-1 to TRBJ2-3; 12 bases fit TRBD2. The germline gives CDR1 MNHNS, CDR2 SASEGT. Trimming removed 8 bases from V and 8 bases from J; junction bases left unmatched: 8. The CDR3 contains 14 residues. CDR3 sequence (DNA): TGTGCCAGCCATCTAGCGGGAGGGCCGGGTACGCAGTATTTT. This translates into CASHLAGGPGTQYF.

The chain has TRBV20-1 and TRBJ2-7; D unclear. Per the germline V gene, CDR1 is DFQATT and CDR2 is SNEGSKA (reference sequence). The CDR3 is 12 amino acids. Trimming stripped 8 bases from V and 6 bases from J, with 17 bases between. CDR3 sequence reads: CSSAVGILEQYV. For the CDR3, the DNA is TGCAGTTCCGCGGTGGGAATTCTCGAGCAGTACGTC.

This clone was observed many times. The chain carries TRBV7-8 and TRBJ2-7, with 8 bases lining up with TRBD2. V was clipped by 3 bases and J by 4 bases; unmatched bases: 5. The CDR3 runs 14 residues. Germline CDR1 reads SGHVS; CDR2 reads FQNEAQ. As DNA, the CDR3 is TGTGCCAGCAGCTTCGGGGGGGCCATGTACGAGCAGTACTTC. Its protein product is CASSFGGAMYEQYF.

This clone was seen a handful of times. Given a much more abundant clone one base away, this may be a read error. The chain links TRBV29-1 to TRBJ1-1; no clear D gene. CDR3 length: 13 amino acids. V was trimmed by 3 bases and J by 1 base, leaving 9 bases between them. Germline V CDR1 and CDR2: SQVTM, ANQGSEA. The CDR3 DNA is TGCAGCGTTGATATGTGGGGGAACACTGAAGCTTTCTTT. It encodes CSVDMWGNTEAFF.

This clone was counted many times. Compared with germline, one end of the junction differs, possibly owing to a read error. The V and J genes are TRBV20-1 and TRBJ1-1, with D unclear. The CDR3 extends over 12 amino acids. The germline gives CDR1 DFQATT, CDR2 SNEGSKA (reference sequence). The CDR3 here is CSARDWNSEAFF. As DNA, the CDR3 is TGCAGTGCTAGAGATTGGAACAGTGAAGCTTTCTTT.

This clone has at least ten counts. The chain has TRBV5-1 and TRBJ1-3; a weak D match, TRBD1 (5 bases). Looked up from germline, CDR1 is SGHRS and CDR2 is YFSETQ. Trimming removed 0 bases from V and 4 bases from J, with 11 bases in between. This CDR3 is 15 amino acids long. The CDR3 DNA is TGCGCCAGCAGCTTGGCGGGGGAGATCGGAAACACCATATATTTT. It specifies CASSLAGEIGNTIYF.

In this sample, this clone turned up many times. Since a much larger clone is just one base distant, this may be a read error. J is TRBJ1-4 and V is TRBV6-2 or TRBV6-3; 8 bases agree with TRBD1. CDR3 size: 15 residues. From germline, CDR1 is MNHEY and CDR2 SVGEGT. In DNA form, the CDR3 reads TGTGCCAGCAGTCTCCTAGGGGACAGGAATGAAAAGCTGTTTTTT. Amino acid sequence: CASSLLGDRNEKLFF.

This clone has ten or more counts. This chain joins TRBV9 and TRBJ1-2, with TRBD1 as a possible D gene (5 bases). Germline loops: CDR1 SGDLS, CDR2 YYNGEE. There are 16 residues in the CDR3. V lost 3 bases and J lost 6, with 21 bases in between. The CDR3: CASSDQRRGAWNGYTF. Written as DNA, the CDR3 is TGTGCCAGCAGCGACCAGCGTAGGGGCGCATGGAATGGCTACACCTTC.

This clone showed up many times. The chain combines TRBV6-5 with TRBJ2-3; D is possibly TRBD2 (5 bases). The CDR3 contains 14 residues. The germline V and J ends were trimmed by 2 bases and 0 bases, with 6 bases remaining between them. Per the germline V gene, CDR1 is MNHEY and CDR2 is SVGAGI. CDR3 nucleotide sequence: TGTGCCAGCAGTTACGGACTCAGCACAGATACGCAGTATTTT. Amino acids: CASSYGLSTDTQYF.

The rearrangement joins TRBV20-1 to TRBJ1-2; 7 positions agree with TRBD1. Per germline, CDR1 DFQATT and CDR2 SNEGSKA (reference sequence). This CDR3 is 17 amino acids long. Trimming removed 2 bases from V and 0 bases from J; junction bases left unmatched: 12. The CDR3 loop is CSARPDRWQVANYGYTF. The CDR3, as DNA: TGCAGTGCTAGACCGGACAGGTGGCAGGTGGCTAACTATGGCTACACCTTC.

This clone was counted many times. The chain employs TRBV7-2 and TRBJ2-5, with TRBD1 identical over 7 bases. V trimming: 7 bases; J trimming: 4 bases; junction bases outside the gene matches: 6. CDR1 is SGHTA, CDR2 FQGNSA, per germline. The CDR3 has 13 amino acids. CDR3 in amino acids: CASKEGGTETQYF. DNA for the CDR3: TGTGCCAGCAAGGAAGGGGGCACAGAGACCCAGTACTTC. Filled out from reference TRBV7-2 and TRBJ2-5, the complete variable domain reads GAGVSQSPSNKVTEKGKDVELRCDPISGHTALYWYRQSLGQGLEFLIYFQGNSAPDKSGLPSDRFSAERTGGSVSTLTIQRTQQEDSAVYLCASKEGGTETQYFGPGTRLLVL.